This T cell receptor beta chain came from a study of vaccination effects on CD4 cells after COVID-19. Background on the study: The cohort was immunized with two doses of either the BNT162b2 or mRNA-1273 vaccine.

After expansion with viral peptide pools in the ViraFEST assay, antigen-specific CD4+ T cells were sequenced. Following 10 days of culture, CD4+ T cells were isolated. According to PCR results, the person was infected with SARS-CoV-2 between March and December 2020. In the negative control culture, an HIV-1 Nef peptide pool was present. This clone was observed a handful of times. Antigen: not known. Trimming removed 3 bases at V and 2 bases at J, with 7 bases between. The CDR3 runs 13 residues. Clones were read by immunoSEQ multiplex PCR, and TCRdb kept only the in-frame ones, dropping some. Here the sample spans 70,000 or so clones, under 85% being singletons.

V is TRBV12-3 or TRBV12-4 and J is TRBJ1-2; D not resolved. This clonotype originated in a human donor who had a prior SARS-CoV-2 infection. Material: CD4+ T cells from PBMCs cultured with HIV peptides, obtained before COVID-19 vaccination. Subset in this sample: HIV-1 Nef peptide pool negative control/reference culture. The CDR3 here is CASSLRENYGYTF. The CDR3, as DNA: TGTGCCAGCAGTTTGAGGGAGAACTATGGCTACACCTTC.